Only a few counts were recorded for the clone carrying this TCR beta chain. Antigen unknown. Germline assignment: CDR1 KGHDR and CDR2 SFDVKD. Trimming left V 9 bases short and J 4 bases short, with 14 bases between. The CDR3 runs to 13 residues. The sample belongs to a study of identical twins. Findings and caveats of the study: Insertions were reduced in abundant cord blood beta clonotypes but not in memory repertoires.

A universal primer site came from template switching; cDNA carried unique molecular identifiers. TCRdb re-analysed the 5' RACE reads in MiXCR, keeping a single row per CDR3 protein. The repertoire has a few hundred thousand distinct CDR3 sequences, approximately 11% of them found once; the top ten carry 4% to 5%. These data are also associated with another study on yellow fever vaccine responses in identical twins.

The J gene is TRBJ2-5, the V gene TRBV24-1, with a tentative D call TRBD1 (7 bases). Sequencing used memory (CD45RO+) T cells sorted from blood. This receptor was identified in a woman in her late teens or twenties in good health. The CDR3 DNA reads as TGTGCCACCGGGAGACAGGGAGGAGAGACCCAGTACTTC. It yields the protein CATGRQGGETQYF.